This passage covers 8 T cell receptor beta chains from one sample sequenced in a study of CD8 T cells in ankylosing spondylitis. Overall study results and limits: Among TCR beta sequences, a motif of several highly homologous variants appeared characteristic of ankylosing spondylitis blood.

Their recognized antigens are unknown. TCRdb processed the 5' RACE reads anew with MiXCR; each CDR3 protein has one entry. Among about 460,000 distinct CDR3 sequences listed, over 4% were seen once. Material for sequencing was blood, either unsorted or a sorted T cell fraction (not recorded which). The receptors derive from a male donor with ankylosing spondylitis.

This clonotype was detected a few times. The rearrangement uses TRBV11-2 and TRBJ2-7; D could derive from TRBD1 or TRBD2 (5 bases each). V shed 3 bases and J shed 1 base, with 22 bases lying between them. Germline V gene sequence: CDR1 SGHAT, CDR2 FQNNGV. This CDR3 comprises 18 residues. CDR3 protein: CASSFGGYGREGSYEQYF. CDR3 nucleotide sequence: TGTGCCAGCAGCTTTGGGGGTTACGGCAGGGAAGGTTCCTACGAGCAGTACTTC.

This clonotype has ten or more counts. This chain connects TRBV5-5 to TRBJ1-1, with D unresolved. The CDR3 consists of 15 residues. Germline V gives CDR1 SGHKS, CDR2 YYEKEE (reference sequence). Deletions cut 0 bases from V and 6 bases from J, with 15 bases between. The CDR3 coding sequence is TGTGCCAGCAGCTTGGAAGGCGCGAGGGTGGCTGAAGCTTTCTTT. Encoded protein: CASSLEGARVAEAFF. Drawing the rest from reference TRBV5-5 and TRBJ1-1, the complete variable domain is DAGVTQSPTHLIKTRGQQVTLRCSPISGHKSVSWYQQVLGQGPQFIFQYYEKEERGRGNFPDRFSARQFPNYSSELNVNALLLGDSALYLCASSLEGARVAEAFFGQGTRLTVV.

This clonotype has at least ten counts. This chain connects TRBV6-5 to TRBJ1-5; D is unclear. Germline V CDR1 and CDR2: MNHEY, SVGAGI. The CDR3 loop spans 15 amino acids. Trimming shortened V by 6 bases and J by 0 bases, and 12 bases separated the two germline ends. The CDR3 loop reads CASRLREYSNQPQHF. The CDR3 DNA sequence: TGTGCCAGCAGATTAAGAGAGTATAGCAATCAGCCCCAGCATTTT.

V and J are TRBV5-1 and TRBJ2-1, with 8 bases matching TRBD2. CDR1 and CDR2 from the germline V gene are SGHRS and YFSETQ. The CDR3 extends over 16 amino acids. Trimming at V came to 0 bases and at J to 1 base, leaving 3 bases not matched to a gene. DNA for the CDR3: TGCGCCAGCAGCTTGGGACGACTAGCGTCCTACAATGAGCAGTTCTTC. Its translation is CASSLGRLASYNEQFF.

As regards this clonotype: The junction and the germline gene differ at one end; a read error may be behind it. The chain has TRBV20-1 and TRBJ2-5, with TRBD2 matching 12 bases. The CDR3 contains 17 residues. Germline V gives CDR1 DFQATT, CDR2 SNEGSKA (reference sequence). Here the CDR3 reads CCARDFFGLAGTGTQYF. The CDR3 DNA reads as TGCTGTGCTAGAGATTTCTTTGGACTAGCGGGGACGGGGACCCAGTACTTC.

This clonotype was counted many times. The chain carries TRBV28 and TRBJ1-4, with unresolved D. The V gene lost 8 bases and the J gene lost 1 base, with 8 bases spanning the gap. The CDR3 extends over 13 amino acids. Germline V gives CDR1 MDHEN, CDR2 SYDVKM. CDR3 amino acids: CASDAGTNEKLFF. The CDR3, as DNA: TGTGCCAGCGACGCGGGAACTAATGAAAAACTGTTTTTT.

This clonotype has just a few counts. V is TRBV7-8 and J is TRBJ1-2; a weak D match, TRBD1 (5 bases). The germline V gene encodes CDR1 SGHVS and CDR2 FQNEAQ. The CDR3 sequence is 16 residues long. The V gene lost 1 base and the J gene lost 4 bases, with 16 bases spanning the gap. The DNA of the CDR3 is TGTGCCAGCAGCTTAGGGGGGTTCGACAGACTCTATGGCTACACCTTC. This sequence encodes CASSLGGFDRLYGYTF.

This clonotype appeared many times. CDR3 DNA: TGTGCCAGCAGCCTCCAGGCAGCGGAAAACATTCAGTACTTC. This encodes CASSLQAAENIQYF. This sequence joins TRBV12-3 or TRBV12-4 and TRBJ2-4; weak D call: TRBD2 (5 bases). The V gene lost 6 bases and the J gene lost 5 bases, with 14 bases spanning the gap. The CDR3 length is 14 residues.